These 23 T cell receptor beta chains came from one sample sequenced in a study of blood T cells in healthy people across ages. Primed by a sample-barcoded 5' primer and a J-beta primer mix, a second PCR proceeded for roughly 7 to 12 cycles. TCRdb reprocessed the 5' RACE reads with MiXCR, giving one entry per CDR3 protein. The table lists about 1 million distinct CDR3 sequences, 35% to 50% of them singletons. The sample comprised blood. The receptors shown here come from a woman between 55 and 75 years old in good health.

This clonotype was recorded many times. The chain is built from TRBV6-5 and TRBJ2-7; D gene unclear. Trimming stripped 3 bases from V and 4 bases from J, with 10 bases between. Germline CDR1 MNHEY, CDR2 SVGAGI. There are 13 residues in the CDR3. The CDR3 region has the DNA TGTGCCAGCAGTTATGGGCCCACTTACGAGCAGTACTTC. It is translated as CASSYGPTYEQYF.

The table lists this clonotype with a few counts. Written as DNA, the CDR3 is TGCAGTGCTACCCGACTAGCGGGGGACCTGGCGGAGCAGTTCTTC. It is translated as CSATRLAGDLAEQFF. The rearrangement links TRBV20-1 to TRBJ2-1, with 12 bases lining up with TRBD2. Germline V gives CDR1 DFQATT, CDR2 SNEGSKA (reference sequence). With V trimmed by 4 bases and J by 10 bases, 11 bases remained unmatched. The CDR3 totals 15 residues.

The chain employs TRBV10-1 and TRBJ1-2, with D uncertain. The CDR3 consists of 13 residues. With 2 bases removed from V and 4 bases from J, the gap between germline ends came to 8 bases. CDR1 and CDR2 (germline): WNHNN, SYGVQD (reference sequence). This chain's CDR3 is CASSETMGYGYTF. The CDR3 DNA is TGCGCCAGCAGTGAGACGATGGGCTATGGCTACACCTTC.

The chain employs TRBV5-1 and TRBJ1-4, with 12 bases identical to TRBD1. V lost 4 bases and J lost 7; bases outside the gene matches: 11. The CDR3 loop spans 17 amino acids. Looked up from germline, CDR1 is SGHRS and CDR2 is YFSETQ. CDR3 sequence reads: CASSDGTGGQGGEKLFF. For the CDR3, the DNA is TGCGCCAGCAGCGACGGGACAGGGGGCCAAGGGGGTGAAAAACTGTTTTTT.

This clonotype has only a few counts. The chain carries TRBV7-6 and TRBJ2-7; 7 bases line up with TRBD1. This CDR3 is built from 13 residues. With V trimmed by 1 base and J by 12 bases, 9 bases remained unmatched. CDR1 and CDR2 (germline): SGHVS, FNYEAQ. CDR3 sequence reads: CASSLDRQGFRYF. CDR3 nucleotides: TGTGCCAGCAGCTTAGACAGACAGGGTTTTCGGTACTTC.

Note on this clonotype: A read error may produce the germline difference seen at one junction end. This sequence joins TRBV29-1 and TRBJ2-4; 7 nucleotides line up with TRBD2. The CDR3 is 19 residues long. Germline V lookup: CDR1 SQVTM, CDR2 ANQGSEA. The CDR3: CSVDRRGAGAPQAKNTQYF. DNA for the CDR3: TGCAGCGTTGATAGGCGAGGGGCGGGAGCCCCCCAAGCCAAAAACACTCAGTACTTC.

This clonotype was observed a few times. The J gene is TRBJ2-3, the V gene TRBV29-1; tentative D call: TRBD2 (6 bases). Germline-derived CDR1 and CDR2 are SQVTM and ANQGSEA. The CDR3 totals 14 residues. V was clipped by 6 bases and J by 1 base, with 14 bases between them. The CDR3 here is CSVSEGGGTDTQYF. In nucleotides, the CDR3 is TGCAGCGTCTCGGAGGGCGGGGGCACAGATACGCAGTATTTT.

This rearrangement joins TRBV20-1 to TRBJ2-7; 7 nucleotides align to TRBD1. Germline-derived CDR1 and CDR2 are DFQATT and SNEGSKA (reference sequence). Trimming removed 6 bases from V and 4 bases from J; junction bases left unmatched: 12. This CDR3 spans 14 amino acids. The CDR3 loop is CSASPTGREYEQYF. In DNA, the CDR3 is TGCAGTGCCTCTCCGACAGGGCGAGAGTACGAGCAGTACTTC.

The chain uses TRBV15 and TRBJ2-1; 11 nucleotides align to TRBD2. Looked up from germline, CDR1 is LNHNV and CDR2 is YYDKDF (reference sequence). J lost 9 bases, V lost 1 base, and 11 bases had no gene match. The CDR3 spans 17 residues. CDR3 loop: CATSRGGLAGGLGEQFF. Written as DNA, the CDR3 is TGTGCCACCAGCAGAGGCGGCCTAGCGGGAGGATTGGGTGAGCAGTTCTTC.

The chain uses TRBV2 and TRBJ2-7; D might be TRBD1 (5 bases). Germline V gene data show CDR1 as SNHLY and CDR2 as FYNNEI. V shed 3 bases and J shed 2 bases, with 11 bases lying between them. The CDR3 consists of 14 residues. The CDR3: CASSDGHHPYEQYF. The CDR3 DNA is TGTGCCAGCAGTGACGGACACCATCCCTACGAGCAGTACTTC.

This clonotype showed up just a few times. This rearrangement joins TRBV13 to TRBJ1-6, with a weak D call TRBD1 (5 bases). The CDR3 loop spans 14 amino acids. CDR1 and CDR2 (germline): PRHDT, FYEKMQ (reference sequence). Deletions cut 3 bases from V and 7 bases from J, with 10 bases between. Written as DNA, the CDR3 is TGTGCCAGCAGCTTCGAGGGGTTCAATTCACCCCTCCACTTT. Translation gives CASSFEGFNSPLHF.

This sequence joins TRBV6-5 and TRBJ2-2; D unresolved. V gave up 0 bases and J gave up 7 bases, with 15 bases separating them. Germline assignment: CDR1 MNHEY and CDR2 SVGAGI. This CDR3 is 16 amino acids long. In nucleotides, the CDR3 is TGTGCCAGCAGTTACTCCCGAGACTTAAGATTCGGGGAGCTGTTTTTT. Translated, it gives CASSYSRDLRFGELFF.

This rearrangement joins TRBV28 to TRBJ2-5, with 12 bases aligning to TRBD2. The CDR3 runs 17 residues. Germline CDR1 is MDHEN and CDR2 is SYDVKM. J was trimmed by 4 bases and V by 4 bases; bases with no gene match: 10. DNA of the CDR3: TGTGCCAGCAGTTCCCACCCTAGCGGGAGGGAGCGAGAGACCCAGTACTTC. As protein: CASSSHPSGRERETQYF.

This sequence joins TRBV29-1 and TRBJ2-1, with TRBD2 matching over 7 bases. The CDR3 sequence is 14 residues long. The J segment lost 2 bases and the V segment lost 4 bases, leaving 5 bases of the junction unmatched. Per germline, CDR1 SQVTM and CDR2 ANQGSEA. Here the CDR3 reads CSVAMLAAYNEQFF. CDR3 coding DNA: TGCAGCGTTGCAATGCTAGCGGCCTACAATGAGCAGTTCTTC.

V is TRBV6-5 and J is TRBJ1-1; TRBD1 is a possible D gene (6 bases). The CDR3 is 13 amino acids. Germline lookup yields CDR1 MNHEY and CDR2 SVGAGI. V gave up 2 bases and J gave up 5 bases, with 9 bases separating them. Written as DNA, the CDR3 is TGTGCCAGCAGTTACCATACAGGGACTGAAGCTTTCTTT. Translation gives CASSYHTGTEAFF.

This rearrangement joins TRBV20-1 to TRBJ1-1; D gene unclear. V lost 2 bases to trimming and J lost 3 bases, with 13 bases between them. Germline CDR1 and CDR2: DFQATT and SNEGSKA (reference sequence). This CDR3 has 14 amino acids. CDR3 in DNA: TGCAGTGCTAGAAGGACCGGAGGAGACACTGAAGCTTTCTTT. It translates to CSARRTGGDTEAFF.

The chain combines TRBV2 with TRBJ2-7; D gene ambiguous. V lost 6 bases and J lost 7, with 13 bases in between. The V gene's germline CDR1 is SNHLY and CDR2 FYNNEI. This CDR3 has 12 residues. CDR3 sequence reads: CASRRTAAEQYF. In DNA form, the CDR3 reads TGTGCCAGCAGGCGGACGGCCGCTGAGCAGTACTTC.

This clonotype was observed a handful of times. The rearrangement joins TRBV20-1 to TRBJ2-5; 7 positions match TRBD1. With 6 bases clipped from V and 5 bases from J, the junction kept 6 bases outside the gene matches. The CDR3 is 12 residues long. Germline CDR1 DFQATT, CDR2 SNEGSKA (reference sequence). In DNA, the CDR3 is TGCAGTGCAATACAGGGGTTGGAGACCCAGTACTTC. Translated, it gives CSAIQGLETQYF.

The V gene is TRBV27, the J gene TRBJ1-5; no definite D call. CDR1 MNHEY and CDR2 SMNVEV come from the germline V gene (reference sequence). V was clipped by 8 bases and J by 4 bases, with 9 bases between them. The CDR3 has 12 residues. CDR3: CASGIWNQPQHF. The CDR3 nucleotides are TGTGCCAGCGGGATATGGAATCAGCCCCAGCATTTT.

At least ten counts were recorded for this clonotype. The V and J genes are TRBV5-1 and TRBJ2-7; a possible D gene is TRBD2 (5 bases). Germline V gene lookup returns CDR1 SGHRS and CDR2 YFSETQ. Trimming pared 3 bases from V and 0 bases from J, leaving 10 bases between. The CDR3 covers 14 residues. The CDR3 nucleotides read TGCGCCAGCAGCTCGGACGGGATCTCCTACGAGCAGTACTTC. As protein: CASSSDGISYEQYF.

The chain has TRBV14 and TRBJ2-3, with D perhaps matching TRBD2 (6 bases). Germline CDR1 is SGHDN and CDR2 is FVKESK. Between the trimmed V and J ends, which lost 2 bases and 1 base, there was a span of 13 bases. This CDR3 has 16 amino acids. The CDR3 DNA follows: TGTGCCAGCAGCCAATACGACCAGCGGGGCACAGATACGCAGTATTTT. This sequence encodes CASSQYDQRGTDTQYF. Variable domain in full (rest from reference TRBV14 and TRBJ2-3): EAGVTQFPSHSVIEKGQTVTLRCDPISGHDNLYWYRRVMGKEIKFLLHFVKESKQDESGMPNNRFLAERTGGTYSTLKVQPAELEDSGVYFCASSQYDQRGTDTQYFGPGTRLTVL.

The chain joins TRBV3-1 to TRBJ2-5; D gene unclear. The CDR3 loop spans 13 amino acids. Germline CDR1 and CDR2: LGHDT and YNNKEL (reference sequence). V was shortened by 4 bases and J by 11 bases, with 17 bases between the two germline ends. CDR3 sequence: CASSRWGINEQYF. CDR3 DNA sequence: TGTGCCAGCAGCCGATGGGGAATTAATGAGCAGTACTTC.

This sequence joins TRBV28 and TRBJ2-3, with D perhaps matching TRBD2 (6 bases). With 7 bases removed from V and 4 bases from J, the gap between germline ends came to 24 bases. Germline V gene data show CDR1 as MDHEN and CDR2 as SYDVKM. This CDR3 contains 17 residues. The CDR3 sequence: CASKMGLWDFYADTQYF. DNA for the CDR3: TGTGCCAGCAAGATGGGGCTTTGGGACTTCTACGCAGATACGCAGTATTTT.